The following is a T cell receptor beta chain sequence with its context. This entry belongs to a study of blood T cell repertoires in COVID-19. As for the study in general: Samples of COVID-19 (acute and convalescent) were obtained from the United States, Italy and Spain.

The V and J ends lost 0 bases and 8 bases, in that order; junction bases with no gene match: 9. CDR1 and CDR2 (germline): MNHEY, SVGEGT. The CDR3 has 17 amino acids. Profiled with immunoSEQ multiplex PCR; TCRdb holds only in-frame clones, not every one. The sample lists 180,000 or so clones, about 85% occurring once. Sequencing was performed on peripheral blood. The V and J genes are TRBV6-2 or TRBV6-3 and TRBJ1-6, with 8 positions matching TRBD1. This sequence originates from a man aged 55 to 70 who had recovered from COVID-19. The CDR3 nucleotides are TGTGCCAGCAGTTACTCGAGGTCCGGGACAGGTGATTCACCCCTCCACTTT. This translates into CASSYSRSGTGDSPLHF.